The clone carrying this T cell receptor beta chain was recorded at least ten times. The antigen is not known. This sample was taken from a study of T cells in Graves' hyperthyroidism and ophthalmopathy. The CDR3 spans 15 residues. V was shortened by 6 bases and J by 5 bases, with 17 bases between the two germline ends. The V gene's germline CDR1 is MNHNS and CDR2 SASEGT. Study results and limitations: From stable hyperthyroidism, ophthalmopathy was set apart by a 13 V-J model. Most thyroid clonotypes expanded above 0.001 were also detected in blood.

Uncontrolled infection, other autoimmune disease, pregnancy or lactation led to exclusion. In making diagnoses, clinical symptoms, serum thyroxine and TRAb, thyroid ultrasound and orbital computed tomography were all used. Amplified regions were TCR beta CDR3 sequences from RNA transcripts. First-round RT-PCR targeting the TCR CDR3 was performed with the HTBI primer set. Via MiXCR, TCRdb re-called the multiplex PCR reads, giving one row per CDR3 protein. This sample yields hundreds of thousands of distinct CDR3 sequences, of which approximately 15% are seen a single time; around a sixth belongs to the top ten.

The chain uses TRBV6-1 and TRBJ2-1; a possible D gene is TRBD2 (5 bases). The sample comprised blood. This receptor was obtained from a woman aged 18-30 years with Graves' hyperthyroidism. CDR3 in amino acids: CASSPSGNLNNEQFF. CDR3 nucleotides: TGTGCCAGCAGCCCATCCGGGAACCTCAACAATGAGCAGTTCTTC.